These T cell receptor beta chains were read from a single sample in a study of early T cells in non-severe SARS-CoV-2 infection. TCRdb re-derived calls from the 5' RACE reads in MiXCR, one entry per CDR3 protein. The data contain tens of thousands of distinct CDR3 sequences, 9.9% of them seen just once; the ten biggest clones take up less than 15%. The sequencing input was whole blood. These receptors came from an adult who was a healthcare worker with PCR-confirmed SARS-CoV-2 infection or an uninfected control (not recorded which). Both conserved end residues are part of each CDR3. The order of the fields is clone size, J gene, V gene, D gene, CDR3 protein, CDR3 DNA. The D gene is left open where the match is weak. Expanded clones get a size class; other rows say once, few or many, or leave the size out.

clone size: many; J gene: TRBJ1-5; V gene: TRBV2; D gene: TRBD1; CDR3 protein: CASRRDRSLSGQPQHF; CDR3 DNA: TGTGCCTCAAGGCGGGACAGGAGCCTCTCTGGCCAGCCCCAGCATTTT
clone size: many; J gene: TRBJ1-1; V gene: TRBV20-1; D gene: .; CDR3 protein: CSASGMGDTEAFF; CDR3 DNA: TGCAGTGCGTCCGGGATGGGGGACACTGAAGCTTTCTTT
clone size: many; J gene: TRBJ2-3; V gene: TRBV29-1; D gene: .; CDR3 protein: CSVVASGTDTQYF; CDR3 DNA: TGCAGCGTTGTTGCATCGGGCACAGATACGCAGTATTTT
clone size: few; J gene: TRBJ2-3; V gene: TRBV9; D gene: .; CDR3 protein: CASSAGAWDTQYF; CDR3 DNA: TGTGCCAGCAGCGCCGGGGCATGGGATACGCAGTATTTT
clone size: .; J gene: TRBJ1-3; V gene: TRBV9; D gene: .; CDR3 protein: CASSVGLLNTIYF; CDR3 DNA: TGTGCCAGCAGCGTGGGGCTGTTAAACACCATATATTTT
clone size: .; J gene: TRBJ2-7; V gene: TRBV28; D gene: TRBD2; CDR3 protein: CASSLGAGGLLPYEQYF; CDR3 DNA: TGTGCCAGCAGTTTGGGCGCGGGGGGGCTCCTCCCTTACGAGCAGTACTTC
clone size: many; J gene: TRBJ1-4; V gene: TRBV4-1; D gene: .; CDR3 protein: CASSQAEGATNEKLFF; CDR3 DNA: TGCGCCAGCAGCCAGGCAGAGGGGGCAACTAATGAAAAACTGTTTTTT
clone size: .; J gene: TRBJ2-5; V gene: TRBV27; D gene: .; CDR3 protein: CASSLSARQETQYF; CDR3 DNA: TGTGCCAGCAGTTTATCAGCGAGGCAAGAGACCCAGTACTTC
clone size: .; J gene: TRBJ2-2; V gene: TRBV7-9; D gene: .; CDR3 protein: CASSLWRQDTGELFF; CDR3 DNA: TGTGCCAGCAGCTTATGGAGGCAGGACACCGGGGAGCTGTTTTTT
clone size: many; J gene: TRBJ1-1; V gene: TRBV7-6; D gene: .; CDR3 protein: CASSPPGVPAFF; CDR3 DNA: TGTGCCAGCAGCCCCCCAGGGGTTCCTGCTTTCTTT
clone size: .; J gene: TRBJ1-4; V gene: TRBV12-3/TRBV12-4; D gene: .; CDR3 protein: CASSLRGGPNEKLFF; CDR3 DNA: TGTGCCAGCAGTTTAAGGGGGGGACCGAATGAAAAACTGTTTTTT
clone size: medium-sized; J gene: TRBJ2-3; V gene: TRBV12-3/TRBV12-4; D gene: .; CDR3 protein: CASSLLGRTSTDTQYF; CDR3 DNA: TGTGCCAGCAGCTTACTGGGACGGACTAGCACAGATACGCAGTATTTT
clone size: many; J gene: TRBJ1-1; V gene: TRBV7-9; D gene: .; CDR3 protein: CASSLARGINEAFF; CDR3 DNA: TGTGCCAGCAGCTTAGCGCGAGGGATTAATGAAGCTTTCTTT
clone size: many; J gene: TRBJ1-1; V gene: TRBV29-1; D gene: .; CDR3 protein: CSYEGDYPGTEAFF; CDR3 DNA: TGCAGTTACGAAGGGGACTACCCGGGGACTGAAGCTTTCTTT
clone size: few; J gene: TRBJ2-3; V gene: TRBV2; D gene: .; CDR3 protein: CASRSTDTQYF; CDR3 DNA: TGTGCCAGCAGAAGCACAGATACGCAGTATTTT
clone size: many; J gene: TRBJ1-5; V gene: TRBV7-2; D gene: .; CDR3 protein: CASSPRGGQPQHF; CDR3 DNA: TGTGCCAGCAGCCCCCGGGGTGGTCAGCCCCAGCATTTT
clone size: many; J gene: TRBJ1-2; V gene: TRBV7-2; D gene: .; CDR3 protein: CASSLVYGYTF; CDR3 DNA: TGTGCCAGCAGCTTAGTATATGGCTACACCTTC
clone size: many; J gene: TRBJ1-2; V gene: TRBV7-9; D gene: .; CDR3 protein: CASSFSLPDSYGYTF; CDR3 DNA: TGTGCCAGCAGCTTTTCATTGCCGGACTCGTATGGCTACACCTTC
clone size: many; J gene: TRBJ2-7; V gene: TRBV5-1; D gene: .; CDR3 protein: CASSSYGDAEQYF; CDR3 DNA: TGCGCCAGCAGCTCCTATGGGGACGCCGAGCAGTACTTC
clone size: many; J gene: TRBJ1-5; V gene: TRBV5-5; D gene: TRBD1; CDR3 protein: CASSGQGFANQPQHF; CDR3 DNA: TGTGCCAGCAGCGGACAGGGATTTGCGAATCAGCCCCAGCATTTT
clone size: few; J gene: TRBJ2-3; V gene: TRBV5-1; D gene: .; CDR3 protein: CASSLNRPGSADTQYF; CDR3 DNA: TGCGCCAGCAGCTTGAACAGACCCGGGTCAGCAGATACGCAGTATTTT
clone size: many; J gene: TRBJ2-1; V gene: TRBV11-2; D gene: .; CDR3 protein: CASSLGGTEQFF; CDR3 DNA: TGTGCCAGCAGCTTGGGGGGCACTGAGCAGTTCTTC
clone size: many; J gene: TRBJ1-6; V gene: TRBV12-3/TRBV12-4; D gene: .; CDR3 protein: CASSFSGVDSPLHF; CDR3 DNA: TGTGCCAGCAGTTTCTCAGGGGTTGATTCACCCCTCCACTTT
clone size: few; J gene: TRBJ2-3; V gene: TRBV6-6; D gene: TRBD1; CDR3 protein: CASTPYGTGGDTQYF; CDR3 DNA: TGTGCCAGCACCCCTTATGGGACAGGGGGAGATACGCAGTATTTT
clone size: many; J gene: TRBJ2-6; V gene: TRBV4-3; D gene: .; CDR3 protein: CASSQDRVSGANVLTF; CDR3 DNA: TGCGCCAGCAGCCAAGACCGGGTGTCTGGGGCCAACGTCCTGACTTTC
clone size: many; J gene: TRBJ2-2; V gene: TRBV6-6; D gene: .; CDR3 protein: CASTQNTGELFF; CDR3 DNA: TGTGCCAGCACCCAAAACACCGGGGAGCTGTTTTTT
clone size: many; J gene: TRBJ2-7; V gene: TRBV6-5; D gene: TRBD1; CDR3 protein: CASSLTGNPYEQYF; CDR3 DNA: TGTGCCAGCAGTTTGACAGGGAATCCCTACGAGCAGTACTTC
clone size: .; J gene: TRBJ1-6; V gene: TRBV28; D gene: .; CDR3 protein: CASSDWDDRNNSPLHF; CDR3 DNA: TGTGCCAGCAGCGACTGGGATGACAGGAATAATTCACCCCTCCACTTT
clone size: .; J gene: TRBJ2-1; V gene: TRBV29-1; D gene: .; CDR3 protein: CSVDGDPVYNEQFF; CDR3 DNA: TGCAGCGTTGATGGGGACCCTGTGTACAATGAGCAGTTCTTC
clone size: .; J gene: TRBJ1-1; V gene: TRBV5-6; D gene: .; CDR3 protein: CASSLKGRRSRTEAFF; CDR3 DNA: TGTGCCAGCAGCTTGAAGGGGCGGCGATCGCGAACTGAAGCTTTCTTT
clone size: many; J gene: TRBJ2-7; V gene: TRBV7-2; D gene: .; CDR3 protein: CASSSTGQTYEQYF; CDR3 DNA: TGTGCCAGCAGCTCTACGGGACAAACCTACGAGCAGTACTTC